Listed below are T cell receptor beta chains from one sample, sequenced in a study of T cells in Graves' hyperthyroidism and ophthalmopathy. TCRdb ran MiXCR on the multiplex PCR reads and lists one entry per CDR3 protein. The sample includes about 400,000 distinct CDR3 sequences, roughly 15% of them seen just once. The specimen was blood. Receptors originate from a woman in her 30s with Graves' ophthalmopathy. Each CDR3 is given with its conserved first and last residue. The D gene is left open where the match is weak. Only part of the rows carry a size: once, few, many, or a class if the clone is expanded.

TRBV3-1	many	TRBJ1-3	NA	TGTGCCAGCAGCCAGAGTCCGGGGCCTGGAAACACCATATATTTT	CASSQSPGPGNTIYF
TRBV15	NA	TRBJ2-1	TRBD2	TGTGCCACCAGCAGATCCTCTTCGCGGGGGGGCCATGAGCAGTTCTTC	CATSRSSSRGGHEQFF
TRBV18	many	TRBJ1-2	NA	TGTGCCAGCTCAGTCTCCTTGCAGGACTTCTATGGCTACACCTTC	CASSVSLQDFYGYTF
TRBV11-2	many	TRBJ1-1	NA	TGTGCCAGCAGCTTATGGAGTCAAAACACTGAAGCTTTCTTT	CASSLWSQNTEAFF
TRBV11-2	many	TRBJ2-3	TRBD2	TGTGCCAGCAGCTTCCGGGACTACACAGATACGCAGTATTTT	CASSFRDYTDTQYF
TRBV6-5	many	TRBJ2-7	TRBD1	TGTGCCAGCAGTTACCGAAACCTAGGACAGGGGTGGGACTACGAGCAGTACTTC	CASSYRNLGQGWDYEQYF
TRBV6-1	few	TRBJ2-7	TRBD1	TGTGCCACAAGACAGGGGATCTACGAGCAGTACTTC	CATRQGIYEQYF
TRBV5-6	many	TRBJ2-1	NA	TGTGCCAGCAGCTCTCCCAATGAGCAGTTCTTC	CASSSPNEQFF
TRBV2	many	TRBJ1-1	NA	TGTGCCAGCGGCCGGGACCTCAAGACTGAAGCTTTCTTT	CASGRDLKTEAFF
TRBV20-1	many	TRBJ2-5	TRBD2	TGCAGTGCTAGTCCCAAACCCGGACTAGCGGGGCGTAGGGAGACCCAGTACTTC	CSASPKPGLAGRRETQYF
TRBV12-3/TRBV12-4	many	TRBJ1-4	NA	TGTGCCTCCCGGGGAGGTGGGGCAACTAATGAAAAACTGTTTTTT	CASRGGGATNEKLFF
TRBV28	many	TRBJ1-1	NA	TGTGCCAGCGCTAGGGCGTTTCTTGGGGTTACTGAAGCTTTCTTT	CASARAFLGVTEAFF
TRBV7-6	many	TRBJ1-1	TRBD1	TGTGCCAGCAGCTTCGGGACAGGGATGGATGAAGCTTTCTTT	CASSFGTGMDEAFF
TRBV28	many	TRBJ1-2	NA	TGTGCCAGCAGTTTTCAGGGAGTTAATGGCTACACCTTC	CASSFQGVNGYTF
TRBV20-1	many	TRBJ2-7	NA	TGCAGTGCTCCGAACAGGGAGGGTACCTCCTACGAGCAGTACTTC	CSAPNREGTSYEQYF
TRBV15	many	TRBJ2-1	NA	TGTGCCACCAGCGACAATGATAGAGCTGAGCAGTTCTTC	CATSDNDRAEQFF
TRBV30	many	TRBJ1-2	NA	TGTGCCTCTACCTCCTACGGGTGGGACTATGGCTACACCTTC	CASTSYGWDYGYTF
TRBV7-2	many	TRBJ2-3	TRBD1	TGTGCCAGCAGCCCGCGGACAGGCAACACAGATACGCAGTATTTT	CASSPRTGNTDTQYF
TRBV20-1	many	TRBJ2-5	TRBD2	TGCAGTGCTAGAGATGATACAGCGGGGGGAGAGACCCAGTACTTC	CSARDDTAGGETQYF
TRBV5-1	many	TRBJ2-5	TRBD1	TGCGCCAGCAGCTTGGATGGGACAGGGAGACAGACCCAGTACTTC	CASSLDGTGRQTQYF
TRBV10-2	many	TRBJ2-7	NA	TGCGCCAGCACCGGGCCCCCGGGAGAGCAGTACTTC	CASTGPPGEQYF
TRBV20-1	many	TRBJ2-1	TRBD2	TGCAGTGCTGCAACCGGGGGGGGCGCCTTCAATGAGCAGTTCTTC	CSAATGGGAFNEQFF
TRBV29-1	many	TRBJ1-3	NA	TGCAGCGTTGAAGATCTGGGTGGAAACACCATATATTTT	CSVEDLGGNTIYF
TRBV7-9	NA	TRBJ1-2	NA	TGTGCCAGCAGCTTAATGGGGCAGCATTGGACCTTC	CASSLMGQHWTF
TRBV11-2	NA	TRBJ1-4	NA	TGTGCCAGCAGCTTGCGGCAGGCTGAAAAACTGTTTTTT	CASSLRQAEKLFF
TRBV20-1	many	TRBJ2-7	NA	TGCAGTGCTGTACTAGGCTCCTACGAGCAGTACTTC	CSAVLGSYEQYF
TRBV13	many	TRBJ2-2	TRBD1	TGTGCCAGCAGACCCAGGGGGCTCGACACCGGGGAGCTGTTTTTT	CASRPRGLDTGELFF
TRBV29-1	few	TRBJ1-6	TRBD1	TGCAGCGTTGCAGGGACAGGGTTGGATTCACCCCTCCACTTT	CSVAGTGLDSPLHF
TRBV6-1	many	TRBJ2-3	NA	TGTGCCAGTTCCGTGCGGGGGCGATTAGATACGCAGTATTTT	CASSVRGRLDTQYF
TRBV11-2	many	TRBJ1-2	NA	TGTGCCAGCAGCTTAGATCGGGGGCCGGGAGGCTACACCTTC	CASSLDRGPGGYTF
TRBV12-3/TRBV12-4	many	TRBJ1-4	TRBD1	TGTGCCAGCAGCCGCTGGACAGGGGGCGAGTCGGGTGAAAAACTGTTTTTT	CASSRWTGGESGEKLFF
TRBV18	many	TRBJ2-3	TRBD2	TGTGCCAGCTCACCCGGGACTAGTACAGATACGCAGTATTTT	CASSPGTSTDTQYF
TRBV7-2	many	TRBJ2-1	TRBD1	TGTGCCAGCAGTTTTACAGGGGGCGCCTACAATGAGCAGTTCTTC	CASSFTGGAYNEQFF
TRBV6-1	many	TRBJ2-1	TRBD1	TGTGCCAGCAGTCGGACAGGGGCCTTCAATGAGCAGTTCTTC	CASSRTGAFNEQFF
TRBV12-3/TRBV12-4	NA	TRBJ1-1	NA	TGTGCCAGCAGCCCAACGGGCTTGAAGGGCGTGAACACTGAAGCTTTCTTT	CASSPTGLKGVNTEAFF
TRBV27	many	TRBJ1-6	NA	TGTGCCAGCAGTGCGAGCAGGTATAATTCACCCCTCCACTTT	CASSASRYNSPLHF
TRBV27	NA	TRBJ2-2	NA	TGTGCCAGCAGTGTAGACATGACTGGTACCGGGGAGCTGTTTTTT	CASSVDMTGTGELFF
TRBV6-1	NA	TRBJ1-6	NA	TGTGCCAGCAGGCCTAATGCGGTCCGCAGCTCCTATAATTCACCCCTCCACTTT	CASRPNAVRSSYNSPLHF
TRBV2	NA	TRBJ2-1	TRBD2	TGTGCCAGCAGGTTTTCTAGCGGAGGGAATGAGCAGTTCTTC	CASRFSSGGNEQFF
TRBV27	many	TRBJ2-2	NA	TGTGCCAGCAGTTTGACAGCAACGAACACCGGGGAGCTGTTTTTT	CASSLTATNTGELFF
TRBV5-1	many	TRBJ1-1	NA	TGCGCCAGCAGCAGGGGGGACGGCTGGGCCACTGAAGCTTTCTTT	CASSRGDGWATEAFF
TRBV28	many	TRBJ2-1	TRBD2	TGTGCCAGCAGTTTTCTTAGCGGGGGGAGTGTCAATGAGCAGTTCTTC	CASSFLSGGSVNEQFF
TRBV27	many	TRBJ1-6	NA	TGTGCCAGCAGTTTATTCTCGGGCTCGAATTCACCCCTCCACTTT	CASSLFSGSNSPLHF
TRBV10-3	many	TRBJ2-3	TRBD1	TGTGCCACGTTACAGGGGTGGAGCACAGATACGCAGTATTTT	CATLQGWSTDTQYF
TRBV28	many	TRBJ2-5	TRBD2	TGTGCCAGCAGTACGAATAGCGGGGGGGCGAGAGAGACCCAGTACTTC	CASSTNSGGARETQYF
TRBV7-9	many	TRBJ2-5	TRBD1	TGTGCCAGCAGCTGGGGACAGCAAGAGACCCAGTACTTC	CASSWGQQETQYF
TRBV6-1	few	TRBJ2-5	NA	TGTGCCAGCAGTGAAATTTTGTTATTAGAGACCCAGTACTTC	CASSEILLLETQYF